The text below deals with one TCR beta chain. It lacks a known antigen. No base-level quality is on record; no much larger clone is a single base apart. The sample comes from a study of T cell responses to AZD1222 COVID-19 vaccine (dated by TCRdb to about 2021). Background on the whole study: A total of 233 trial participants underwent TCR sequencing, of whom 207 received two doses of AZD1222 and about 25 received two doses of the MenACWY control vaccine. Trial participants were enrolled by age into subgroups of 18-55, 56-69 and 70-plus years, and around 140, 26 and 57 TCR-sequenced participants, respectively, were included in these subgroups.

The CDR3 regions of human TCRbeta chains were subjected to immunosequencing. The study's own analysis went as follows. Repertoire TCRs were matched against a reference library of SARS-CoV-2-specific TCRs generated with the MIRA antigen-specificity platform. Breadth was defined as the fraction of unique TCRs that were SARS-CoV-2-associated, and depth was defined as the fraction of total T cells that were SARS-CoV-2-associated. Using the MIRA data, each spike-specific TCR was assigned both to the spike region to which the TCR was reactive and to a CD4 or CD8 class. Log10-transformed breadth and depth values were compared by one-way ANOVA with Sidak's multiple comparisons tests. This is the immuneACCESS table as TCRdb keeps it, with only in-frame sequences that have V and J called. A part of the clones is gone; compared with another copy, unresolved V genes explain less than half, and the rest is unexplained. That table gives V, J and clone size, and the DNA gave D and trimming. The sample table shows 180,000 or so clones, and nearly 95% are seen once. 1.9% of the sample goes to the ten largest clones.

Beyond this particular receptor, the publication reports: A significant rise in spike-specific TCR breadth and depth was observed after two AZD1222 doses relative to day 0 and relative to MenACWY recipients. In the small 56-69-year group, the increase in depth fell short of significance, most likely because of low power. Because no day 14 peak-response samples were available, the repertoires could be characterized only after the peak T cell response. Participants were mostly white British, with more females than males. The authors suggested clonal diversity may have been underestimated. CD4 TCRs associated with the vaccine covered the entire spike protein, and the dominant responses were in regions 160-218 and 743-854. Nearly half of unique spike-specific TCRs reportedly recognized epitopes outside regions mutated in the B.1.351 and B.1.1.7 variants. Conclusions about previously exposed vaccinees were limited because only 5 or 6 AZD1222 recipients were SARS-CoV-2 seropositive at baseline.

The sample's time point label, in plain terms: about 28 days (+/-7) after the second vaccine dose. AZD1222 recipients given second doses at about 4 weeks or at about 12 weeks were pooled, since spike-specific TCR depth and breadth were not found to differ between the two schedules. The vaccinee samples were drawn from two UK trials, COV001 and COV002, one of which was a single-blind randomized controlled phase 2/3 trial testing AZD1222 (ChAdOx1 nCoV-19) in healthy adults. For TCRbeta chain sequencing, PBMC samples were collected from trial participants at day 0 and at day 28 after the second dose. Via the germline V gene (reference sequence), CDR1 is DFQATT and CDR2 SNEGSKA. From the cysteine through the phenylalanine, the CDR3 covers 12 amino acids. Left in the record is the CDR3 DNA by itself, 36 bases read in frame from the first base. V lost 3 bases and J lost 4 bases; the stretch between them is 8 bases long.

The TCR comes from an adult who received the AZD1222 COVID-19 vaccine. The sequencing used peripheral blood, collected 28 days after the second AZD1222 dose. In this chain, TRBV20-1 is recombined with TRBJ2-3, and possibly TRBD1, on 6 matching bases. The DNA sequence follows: TGCAGTGCTAGTAAGGGGGCAGATACGCAGTATTTT. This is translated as CSASKGADTQYF.